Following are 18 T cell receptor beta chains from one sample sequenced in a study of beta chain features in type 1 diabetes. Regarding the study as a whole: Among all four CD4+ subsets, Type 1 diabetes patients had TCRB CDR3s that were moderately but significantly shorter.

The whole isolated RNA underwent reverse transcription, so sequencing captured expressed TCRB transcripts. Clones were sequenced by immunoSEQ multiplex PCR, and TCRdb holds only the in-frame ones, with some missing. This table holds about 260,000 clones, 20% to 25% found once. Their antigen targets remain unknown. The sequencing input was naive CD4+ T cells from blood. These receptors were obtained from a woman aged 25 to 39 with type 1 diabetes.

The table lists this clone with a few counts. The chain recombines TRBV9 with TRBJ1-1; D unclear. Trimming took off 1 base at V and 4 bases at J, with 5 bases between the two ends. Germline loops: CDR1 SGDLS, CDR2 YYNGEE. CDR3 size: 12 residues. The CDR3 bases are TGTGCCAGCAGCGTATCCGGCACTGAAGCTTTCTTT. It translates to CASSVSGTEAFF.

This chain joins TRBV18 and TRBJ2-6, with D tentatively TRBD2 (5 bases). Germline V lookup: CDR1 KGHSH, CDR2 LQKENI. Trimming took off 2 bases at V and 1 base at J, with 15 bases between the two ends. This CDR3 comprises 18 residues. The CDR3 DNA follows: TGTGCCAGCTCACCATGGACTCCGGCGGTATCTGGGGCCAACGTCCTGACTTTC. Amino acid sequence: CASSPWTPAVSGANVLTF. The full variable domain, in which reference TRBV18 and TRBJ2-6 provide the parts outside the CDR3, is NAGVMQNPRHLVRRRGQEARLRCSPMKGHSHVYWYRQLPEEGLKFMVYLQKENIIDESGMPKERFSAEFPKEGPSILRIQQVVRGDSAAYFCASSPWTPAVSGANVLTFGAGSRLTVL.

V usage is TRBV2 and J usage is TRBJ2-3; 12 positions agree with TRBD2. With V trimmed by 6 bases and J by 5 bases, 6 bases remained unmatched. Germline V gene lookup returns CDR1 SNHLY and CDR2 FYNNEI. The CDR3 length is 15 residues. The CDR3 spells CASSDRLAGEDTQYF. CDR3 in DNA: TGTGCCAGCAGCGACAGACTAGCGGGAGAAGATACGCAGTATTTT.

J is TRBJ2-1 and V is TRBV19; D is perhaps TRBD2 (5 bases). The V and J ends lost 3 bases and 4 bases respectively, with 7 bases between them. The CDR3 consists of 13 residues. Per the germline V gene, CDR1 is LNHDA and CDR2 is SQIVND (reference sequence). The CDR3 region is CASSMWEYNEQFF. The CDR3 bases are TGTGCCAGTAGTATGTGGGAGTACAATGAGCAGTTCTTC.

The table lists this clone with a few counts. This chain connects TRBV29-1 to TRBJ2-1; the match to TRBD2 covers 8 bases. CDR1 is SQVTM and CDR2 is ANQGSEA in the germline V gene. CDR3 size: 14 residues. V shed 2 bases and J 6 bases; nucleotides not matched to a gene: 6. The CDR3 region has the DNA TGCAGCGTTGAACTTAGCGGGATTCGCAATGAGCAGTTCTTC. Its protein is CSVELSGIRNEQFF.

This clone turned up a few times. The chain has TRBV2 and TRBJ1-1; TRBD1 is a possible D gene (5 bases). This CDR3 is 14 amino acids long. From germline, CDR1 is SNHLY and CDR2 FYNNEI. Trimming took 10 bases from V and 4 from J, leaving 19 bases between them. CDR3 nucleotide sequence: TGTGCCACCAGAAACGGGGGTAGGTCCACTGAAGCTTTCTTT. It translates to CATRNGGRSTEAFF.

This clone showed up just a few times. The CDR3 loop is CASSVNGISGGTQYF. Here the CDR3 DNA reads TGTGCCAGTAGTGTCAACGGGATTTCGGGGGGGACCCAGTACTTC. The chain recombines TRBV19 with TRBJ2-5; TRBD2 matches at 7 bases. CDR1 is LNHDA and CDR2 is SQIVND in the germline V gene (reference sequence). The CDR3 extends over 15 amino acids. Trimming at V came to 5 bases and at J to 7 bases, leaving 13 bases not matched to a gene.

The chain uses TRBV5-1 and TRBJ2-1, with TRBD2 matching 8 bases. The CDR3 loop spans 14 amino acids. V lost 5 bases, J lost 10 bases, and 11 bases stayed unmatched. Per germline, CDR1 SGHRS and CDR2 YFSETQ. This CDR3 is CASRDSGSGGEQFF. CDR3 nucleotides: TGCGCCAGCAGGGACAGCGGGAGTGGCGGAGAGCAGTTCTTC.

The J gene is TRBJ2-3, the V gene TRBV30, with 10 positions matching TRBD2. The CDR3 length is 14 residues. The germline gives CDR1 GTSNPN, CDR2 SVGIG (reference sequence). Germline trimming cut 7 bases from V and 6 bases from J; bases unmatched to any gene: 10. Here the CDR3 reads CALNLAGATDTQYF. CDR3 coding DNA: TGTGCCTTAAACCTAGCGGGAGCTACGGATACGCAGTATTTT.

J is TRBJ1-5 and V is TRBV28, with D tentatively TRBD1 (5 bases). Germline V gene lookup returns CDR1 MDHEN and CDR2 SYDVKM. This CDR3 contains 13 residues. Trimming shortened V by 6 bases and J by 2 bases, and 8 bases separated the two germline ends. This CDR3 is CASRARGNQPQHF. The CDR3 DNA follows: TGTGCCAGCAGAGCCAGGGGCAATCAGCCCCAGCATTTT.

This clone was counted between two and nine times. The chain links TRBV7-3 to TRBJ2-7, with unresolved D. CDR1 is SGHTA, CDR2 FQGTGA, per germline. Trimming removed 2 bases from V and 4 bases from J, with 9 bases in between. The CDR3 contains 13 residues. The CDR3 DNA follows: TGTGCCAGCAGCTTAGGCTCCAAATACGAGCAGTACTTC. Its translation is CASSLGSKYEQYF.

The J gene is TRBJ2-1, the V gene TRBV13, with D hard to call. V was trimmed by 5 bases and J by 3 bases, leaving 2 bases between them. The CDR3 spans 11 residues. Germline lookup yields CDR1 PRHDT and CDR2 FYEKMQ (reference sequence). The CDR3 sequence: CASSHYNEQFF. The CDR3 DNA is TGTGCCAGCAGCCACTACAATGAGCAGTTCTTC.

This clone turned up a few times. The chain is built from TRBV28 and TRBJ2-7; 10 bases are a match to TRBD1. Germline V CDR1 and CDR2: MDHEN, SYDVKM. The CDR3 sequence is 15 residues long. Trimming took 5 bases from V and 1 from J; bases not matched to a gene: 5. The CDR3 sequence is CASSPGQGFSYEQYF. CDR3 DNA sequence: TGTGCCAGCAGTCCGGGACAGGGGTTTTCCTACGAGCAGTACTTC. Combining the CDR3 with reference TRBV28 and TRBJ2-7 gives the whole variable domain DVKVTQSSRYLVKRTGEKVFLECVQDMDHENMFWYRQDPGLGLRLIYFSYDVKMKEKGDIPEGYSVSREKKERFSLILESASTNQTSMYLCASSPGQGFSYEQYFGPGTRLTVT.

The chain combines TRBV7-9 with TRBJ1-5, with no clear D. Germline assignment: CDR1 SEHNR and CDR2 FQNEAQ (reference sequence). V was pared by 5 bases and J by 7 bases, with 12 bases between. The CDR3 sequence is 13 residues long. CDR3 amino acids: CASSPTREQPQHF. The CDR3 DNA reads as TGTGCCAGCAGCCCAACTCGGGAACAGCCCCAGCATTTT.

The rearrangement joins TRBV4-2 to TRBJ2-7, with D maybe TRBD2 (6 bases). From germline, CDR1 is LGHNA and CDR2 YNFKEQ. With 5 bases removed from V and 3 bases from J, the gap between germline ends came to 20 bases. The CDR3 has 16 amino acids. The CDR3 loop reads CASSTPSGRRIYEQYF. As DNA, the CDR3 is TGTGCCAGCAGCACCCCTTCCGGGAGAAGAATCTACGAGCAGTACTTC.

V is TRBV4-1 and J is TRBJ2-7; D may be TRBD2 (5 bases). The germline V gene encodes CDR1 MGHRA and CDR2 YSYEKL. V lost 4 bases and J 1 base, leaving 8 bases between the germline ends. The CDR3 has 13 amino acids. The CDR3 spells CASSPQRSYEQYF. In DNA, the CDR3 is TGCGCCAGCAGCCCCCAGCGGTCCTACGAGCAGTACTTC.

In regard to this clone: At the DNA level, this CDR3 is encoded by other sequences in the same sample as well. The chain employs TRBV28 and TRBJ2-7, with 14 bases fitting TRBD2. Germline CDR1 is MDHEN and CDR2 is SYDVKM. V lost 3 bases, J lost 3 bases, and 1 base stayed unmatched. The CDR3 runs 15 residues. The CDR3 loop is CASSLGTSGSYEQYF. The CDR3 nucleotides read TGTGCCAGCAGTTTGGGGACTAGCGGGAGCTACGAGCAGTACTTC.

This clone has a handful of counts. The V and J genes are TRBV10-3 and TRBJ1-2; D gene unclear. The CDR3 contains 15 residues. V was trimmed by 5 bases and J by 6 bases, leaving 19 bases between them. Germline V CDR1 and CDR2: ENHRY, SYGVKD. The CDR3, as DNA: TGTGCCATCAGTCCGGAAGAAGTTGACGGGAATGGCTACACCTTC. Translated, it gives CAISPEEVDGNGYTF.